A selection of T cell receptor beta chains follows, all from one sample in a study of blood T cell repertoires in COVID-19. Assay: immunoSEQ multiplex PCR; the TCRdb copy retains only in-frame clones and omits some. The sample records over 120,000 clones, roughly 80% being singletons. The sequenced sample was PBMCs or T cells enriched from blood (not recorded which). The receptors were gathered from a man aged 45 to 65 who had recovered from COVID-19. Both conserved end residues are part of each CDR3. D genes are given only for firm matches. The listing skips clone size in some rows; elsewhere it reads once, few, many or a size class.

clone_size d_call j_call v_call cdr3_nt cdr3_aa
. TRBD1 TRBJ1-1 TRBV15 TGTGCCACCAGCAGAGATGAGGGACAGGGTGGCGCTTTCTTT CATSRDEGQGGAFF
. . TRBJ2-2 TRBV7-3 TGTGCCAGCAGGGCGGACTCACACACCGGGGAGCTGTTTTTT CASRADSHTGELFF
. TRBD2 TRBJ2-3 TRBV3-1/TRBV3-2 TGTGCCAGCAGCCAAACCCTAGCGGGGGGGACAGATACGCAGTATTTT CASSQTLAGGTDTQYF
. . TRBJ1-6 TRBV11-1 TGTGCCAGCAGCTTACAGGGCGGCAATTCACCCCTCCACTTT CASSLQGGNSPLHF
few . TRBJ2-1 TRBV10-3 TGTGCCATCAGTGAGTCCAGGGGCGCGTTCCATGAGCAGTTCTTC CAISESRGAFHEQFF
once . TRBJ2-2 TRBV4-1 TGCGCCAGCAGCCAACCACAGCTAAACACCGGGGAGCTGTTTTTT CASSQPQLNTGELFF
. TRBD2 TRBJ2-1 TRBV5-4 TGTGCCAGCAGCTTGGGGAATGCAGCGGGGGGGCCTGGTGAGCAATTCTTC CASSLGNAAGGPGEQFF
. . TRBJ1-4 TRBV6-1 TGTGCCAGCAGTGACGGAGCTGCAACTAATGAAAAACTGTTTTTT CASSDGAATNEKLFF
. TRBD1 TRBJ1-4 TRBV7-9 TGTGCCAGCAGCTTAGAGAACAGGGGGCATGGGGAAAAACTGTTTTTT CASSLENRGHGEKLFF
few TRBD1 TRBJ2-5 TRBV9 TGTGCCAGCAGCGTCGGCAGGGGGAGCCAAGAGACCCAGTACTTC CASSVGRGSQETQYF
. TRBD1 TRBJ1-3 TRBV6-5 TGTGCCAGCAGACCCTCGACAGGGTCTGGAAACACCATATATTTT CASRPSTGSGNTIYF
. . TRBJ2-5 TRBV10-1 TGCGCCAGCAGCGACGCGGGGGCGAGAGAGACCCAGTACTTC CASSDAGARETQYF
. TRBD1 TRBJ1-2 TRBV29-1 TGCAGCGTTGAAGGAGGGACAGGGAACTATGGCTACACCTTC CSVEGGTGNYGYTF
. TRBD1 TRBJ1-2 TRBV7-9 TGTGCCAGCAGCCCTGGGACAGACTATGGCTACACCTTC CASSPGTDYGYTF
. . TRBJ1-1 TRBV5-6 TGTGCCAGCAGCTACGGGGTGAACACTGAAGCTTTCTTT CASSYGVNTEAFF
. TRBD1 TRBJ1-2 TRBV6-5 TGTGCCAGCAGTTTTCTTGACAGGGGTCGGAGCTACACCTTC CASSFLDRGRSYTF
. . TRBJ1-5 TRBV15 TGTGCCACCAGCGCCCACGACAGTACCCTCGTTTTT CATSAHDSTLVF
. TRBD1 TRBJ1-6 TRBV19 TGTGCCAGTAGTACGGGACAGGGGTATTCACCCCTCCACTTT CASSTGQGYSPLHF
few . TRBJ1-3 TRBV7-9 TGTGCCAGCAGTTCCCGACTAAGGGGAAACACCATATATTTT CASSSRLRGNTIYF
. . TRBJ2-7 TRBV7-2 TGTGCCAGCAGCCGAGACAGGAACTACGAGCAGTACTTC CASSRDRNYEQYF
. . TRBJ2-1 TRBV7-9 TGTGCCAGCAGCTTTCTATCCGGGACTGGCAATGAGCAGTTCTTC CASSFLSGTGNEQFF
few . TRBJ1-2 TRBV12-3/TRBV12-4 TGTGCCAGCAGTTTACTTCCGAGGTATGGCTACACCTTC CASSLLPRYGYTF
few TRBD2 TRBJ2-2 TRBV7-9 TGTGCCAGCAGCTTCGGTGCGGGGGGGAACACCGGGGAGCTGTTTTTT CASSFGAGGNTGELFF
. TRBD1 TRBJ2-3 TRBV9 TGTGCCAGCAGCGTCGCCCCGGGACAGGCAGCCTCGGGTACGCAGTATTTT CASSVAPGQAASGTQYF
. TRBD1 TRBJ2-7 TRBV5-8 TGTGCCAGCAGCCTGGACAGGGGGGGGGTTCGCGTCAACGAGCAGTACTTC CASSLDRGGVRVNEQYF
. TRBD2 TRBJ2-1 TRBV14 TGTGCCAGCAGCCAAGCTGGCCGGGGGAGGGTGGGCGATGAGCAGTTCTTC CASSQAGRGRVGDEQFF
. . TRBJ2-7 TRBV7-2 TGTGCCAGCAGCTTAGACGGCGGTTCCTACGAGCAGTACTTC CASSLDGGSYEQYF
. . TRBJ1-2 TRBV12-3/TRBV12-4 TGTGCCAGCAGGGACCAGGGCGGTGATGGCTACACCTTC CASRDQGGDGYTF
few TRBD1 TRBJ1-6 TRBV7-8 TGTGCCAGCAGCCCGACACAGGACAGGGTAAATTCACCCCTCCACTTT CASSPTQDRVNSPLHF
. TRBD2 TRBJ2-2 TRBV5-5 TGTGCCAGCAGCTTGCGGAGCGGGGGGCTATCCGGGGAGCTGTTTTTT CASSLRSGGLSGELFF
. . TRBJ2-5 TRBV12-3/TRBV12-4 TGTGCCAGCAGTTTACGGGACATCGCGGCCCAGTACTTC CASSLRDIAAQYF
. . TRBJ1-1 TRBV7-8 TGTGCCAGCAACCTTCAGGGGAACACTGAAGCTTTCTTT CASNLQGNTEAFF
. TRBD1 TRBJ2-7 TRBV28 TGTGCCAGCAGTCCTTTCGGGGACAGGACCCACGAGCAGTACTTC CASSPFGDRTHEQYF
once TRBD1 TRBJ2-7 TRBV7-2 TGTGCCAGCAGCCAACAGGGGGGAGTATACGAGCAGTACTTC CASSQQGGVYEQYF
. . TRBJ1-2 TRBV24-1 TGTGCCACCAGTGAGTCAGGGCACGGCTACACCTTC CATSESGHGYTF
once TRBD1 TRBJ2-5 TRBV7-2 TGTGCCAGCAGCTATCCGACAGGGTTAGAGACCCAGTACTTC CASSYPTGLETQYF
. TRBD1 TRBJ1-2 TRBV7-9 TGTGCCAGCAGCGACAGGGGGCGTCTGGATGGCTACACCTTC CASSDRGRLDGYTF
. . TRBJ2-7 TRBV14 TGTGCCAGCAGCCAAAACGGACAGTATCCCTACGAGCAGTACTTC CASSQNGQYPYEQYF
few TRBD1 TRBJ1-1 TRBV4-2 TGTGCCAGCAGCCTTCACCCCGGACAGGGTGGGATGAACACTGAAGCTTTCTTT CASSLHPGQGGMNTEAFF